In this sample, the clone carrying this TCR beta chain turned up many times. Its antigen is not identified. This specimen comes from a study of CD8 T cells in ankylosing spondylitis. TCRdb re-derived calls from the 5' RACE reads in MiXCR, one entry per CDR3 protein. Of 69,000 or so distinct CDR3 sequences in the sample, roughly 5.2% were seen once. Overall study results and limits: The study looked at matched synovial fluid samples from ankylosing spondylitis patients. Disease-linked clones were reported to be significantly enriched there.

Per the germline V gene, CDR1 is SGHRS and CDR2 is YFSETQ. The CDR3 covers 12 residues. The V end was cut by 4 bases, the J end by 8 bases, with 10 bases between. This receptor was identified in a male donor with ankylosing spondylitis or in good health (not recorded which). The J gene is TRBJ2-1, the V gene TRBV5-1; no reliable D call. The material sequenced was blood, either unsorted or a sorted T cell fraction (not recorded which). The CDR3 coding sequence is TGCGCCAGCAGCCCGTCAAGGGATGAGCAGTTCTTC. Its protein product is CASSPSRDEQFF. The full variable domain, its missing parts supplied by reference TRBV5-1 and TRBJ2-1, is KAGVTQTPRYLIKTRGQQVTLSCSPISGHRSVSWYQQTPGQGLQFLFEYFSETQRNKGNFPGRFSGRQFSNSRSEMNVSTLELGDSALYLCASSPSRDEQFFGPGTRLTVL.